This T cell receptor (beta chain) comes out of a study of T-cell reconstitution after alpha-beta-depleted transplantation in children. Study-wide results and limits: From newly produced T cells came most of the T-cell counts and diversity one year after transplant. Several hundred rapidly expanded clones from non-depleted graft cells reportedly supplied alpha-beta T cells about two months post-transplant. Elevated TCRbeta diversity at day 60 was traced, in some patients, to surviving recipient T cells and thymic progenitors.

This clonotype occurred a few times. The antigen is undetermined. This sample's TCRbeta library carried unique molecular identifier barcodes. From the PCR reads, TCRdb called clonotypes with MiXCR, one entry per CDR3 protein. This table holds 700,000 to 950,000 distinct CDR3 sequences, about 16% found once. The CDR3 length is 14 residues. V lost 5 bases and J 1 base, leaving 12 bases between the germline ends. The germline CDR1 and CDR2 sequences are LNHDA and SQIVND (reference sequence). This clonotype originated in a male patient younger than 18 who had a stem cell transplant for acute lymphoblastic leukemia, so the T cells may come from the graft donor. The sequences come from PBMCs, mostly from graft donor cells, collected 360 days after TCRalphabeta/CD19-depleted stem cell transplant. The chain links TRBV19 to TRBJ2-7; weak D call: TRBD2 (6 bases). CDR3 sequence reads: CASSESSGSYEQYF. As DNA, the CDR3 is TGTGCCAGTAGTGAGAGTAGCGGATCCTACGAGCAGTACTTC.